This T cell receptor (beta chain) was recorded in a study of cytomegalovirus exposure and HLA in healthy donors. Looking at the study overall: Drawn from HLA-typed donors, roughly 87 million unique TCRs were held in an early data release.

The V end was cut by 2 bases, the J end by 5 bases, with 5 bases between. Germline values: CDR1 LNHNV, CDR2 YYDKDF (reference sequence). The CDR3 is 12 residues long. Whole-study findings and limits: One variant, a missense change in DCLRE1C, was linked in a later analysis to TCR beta V- and J-gene trimming. Among TCR beta chains, those listed as cytomegalovirus-associated numbered around 160. Specificity of a few CMV-associated chains for CMV antigens was verified in vitro.

This clone showed up just a few times. The antigen remains undetermined. This PCR relied on a set of 60 Vbeta primers and 13 Jbeta primers. This table comes from immunoSEQ multiplex PCR, and its TCRdb copy is limited to in-frame clones, with some not included. The sample records 100,000 or so clones, about three quarters being singletons. The sequencing input was PBMCs. The clonotype originates from a man in his forties in good health and CMV-seronegative. This chain uses TRBV15 with TRBJ2-3, with D hard to call. CDR3 amino acids: CATSRPGDTQYF. The CDR3 coding sequence is TGTGCCACCAGCAGACCGGGAGATACGCAGTATTTT.